One sample yielded the 8 T cell receptor beta chains listed below, sequenced in a study of T cell clonality in common variable immunodeficiency. Sequenced by immunoSEQ multiplex PCR; TCRdb stores in-frame clones only, minus some. This repertoire lists tens of thousands of clones without singletons; around 2.1% sits in the top ten. The material sequenced was peripheral blood mononuclear cells. The receptors stem from a person aged 18-70 years in good health.

This clone was counted many times. From the germline J gene comes the end of the CDR3, since the read stops 3 residues before it. The gene calls are TRBV7-9 and TRBJ2-5; TRBD2 aligns across 7 bases. J was trimmed by 4 bases and V by 4 bases; bases with no gene match: 6. Germline V CDR1 and CDR2: SEHNR, FQNEAQ (reference sequence). CDR3 length: 14 residues. The CDR3 DNA, read in part, is TGTGCCAGCAGCTCCGGGGGGAATCGAGAGACC. This codes for CASSSGGNRET. The whole CDR3 is CASSSGGNRETQYF.

This clone has at least ten counts. The CDR3 end falls 3 residues outside the read, so it is completed with the germline J gene. This sequence joins TRBV7-3 and TRBJ2-1; TRBD1 might be the D (5 bases). Per the germline V gene, CDR1 is SGHTA and CDR2 is FQGTGA. V lost 4 bases and J 5 bases, leaving 24 bases between the germline ends. The length of the CDR3 is 18 residues. The CDR3 protein is CASSSKGFALTGHNEQFF. The sequenced part of the CDR3 DNA is TGTGCCAGCAGCTCCAAGGGCTTCGCACTCACAGGCCACAATGAG.

This clone was observed many times. The read halts 3 residues ahead of the CDR3 end, with the missing end drawn from the germline J gene. The chain has TRBV5-1 and TRBJ2-1; a possible D gene is TRBD1 (6 bases). From germline, CDR1 is SGHRS and CDR2 YFSETQ. Deletions cut 1 base from V and 5 bases from J, with 16 bases between. The CDR3 length is 16 residues. Partial CDR3 DNA: TGCGCCAGCAGCTTGTACCAGGGGTCTAAACACAATGAG. Translating gives CASSLYQGSKHNE. The full-length CDR3 reads as CASSLYQGSKHNEQFF.

This clone showed up many times. This CDR3 is CASSIYRGNQPQHF. CDR3 bases read: TGTGCCAGCAGTATATACAGGGGAAATCAGCCC. This chain links TRBV7-2 with TRBJ1-5; 7 bases match TRBD1. The sequenced fragment ends 3 residues before the CDR3 boundary, so the rest is inferred from the germline J gene. V dropped 6 bases and J dropped 4; count of bases not matched to a gene: 6. The germline gives CDR1 SGHTA, CDR2 FQGNSA. The length of the CDR3 is 14 residues.

There are many counts of this clone. The CDR3 DNA, read in part, is TGTGCCAGCTCAACCGACAGGGACGATACG. It encodes CASSTDRDDT. The complete CDR3 reads CASSTDRDDTQYF. The chain links TRBV18 to TRBJ2-3; 7 positions agree with TRBD1. The sequenced fragment ends 3 residues before the CDR3 boundary, so the rest is inferred from the germline J gene. The germline CDR1 and CDR2 sequences are KGHSH and LQKENI. The CDR3 covers 13 residues. Losses at the gene ends were 5 bases for V and 6 bases for J; bases not matched to a gene: 5.

This clone was counted at least ten times. Read coverage stops 3 residues before the CDR3 terminus; the germline J gene supplies the remainder. V gene TRBV20-1 combines with J gene TRBJ2-1, with 11 bases fitting TRBD1. The CDR3 consists of 13 residues. Per the germline V gene, CDR1 is DFQATT and CDR2 is SNEGSKA (reference sequence). Trimming at V came to 2 bases and at J to 9 bases, leaving 3 bases not matched to a gene. The CDR3 reads CSARRDRGFEQFF. The part of the CDR3 DNA that was read is TGCAGTGCTAGAAGGGACAGGGGGTTTGAG.

This clone was recorded at least ten times. The read ends 3 residues shy of where the CDR3 ends; the end is completed using the germline J gene. The rearrangement joins TRBV14 to TRBJ2-5; D is possibly TRBD2 (6 bases). V was pared by 4 bases and J by 4 bases, with 16 bases between. Germline assignment: CDR1 SGHDN and CDR2 FVKESK. The CDR3 totals 15 residues. The CDR3 sequence: CASSPGLGFGETQYF. The CDR3 DNA, read in part, is TGTGCCAGCAGCCCGGGACTCGGTTTTGGAGAGACC.

This clone was seen many times. The CDR3 goes on 3 residues after the read ends, and that part is filled in from the germline J gene. The chain couples TRBV5-1 to TRBJ2-3; D not resolved. Germline-derived CDR1 and CDR2 are SGHRS and YFSETQ. Between the trimmed V and J ends, which lost 0 bases and 7 bases, there was a span of 6 bases. The CDR3 totals 12 residues. The part of the CDR3 DNA that was read is TGCGCCAGCAGCTTGGACAGTAATACG. Encoded protein: CASSLDSNT. The entire CDR3 is CASSLDSNTQYF.